This entry concerns a single T cell receptor beta chain. What it recognizes is unknown. This CDR3 is built from 13 residues. The V gene lost 4 bases and the J gene lost 1 base, with 9 bases spanning the gap. Germline CDR1 is SGHTS and CDR2 is YDEGEE. The data derive from a study of cytomegalovirus exposure and HLA in healthy donors. Study-wide findings and caveats: A later examination showed that TCR association rates differed by HLA locus, with DRB1 most and HLA-C fewest.

Vbeta (60) and Jbeta (13) primers were used in the PCR. This table comes from immunoSEQ multiplex PCR, and its TCRdb copy is limited to in-frame clones, with some not included. The data hold roughly 180,000 clones, with more than 60% observed a single time. The chain has TRBV5-8 and TRBJ2-7, with D unclear. Sequencing input: PBMCs. The TCR originated in a man between 18 and 35 years old in good health and CMV-seronegative. CDR3 DNA sequence: TGTGCCAGCAGCCTCCTTACTTCCTACGAGCAGTACTTC. Encoded protein: CASSLLTSYEQYF.